This entry is about one T cell receptor (beta chain). No antigen is known for it. The sample originates from a study of T cell responses to AZD1222 COVID-19 vaccine. Study results and caveats: CD4 TCRs associated with vaccination spanned spike, dominating at 160-218 and 743-854. A reported finding is that nearly half of spike-specific TCRs target unmutated variant regions.

Second doses were pooled across both intervals (about 4 or about 12 weeks). Method: immunoSEQ multiplex PCR; TCRdb's copy keeps in-frame clones and lacks some. The sample holds over 150,000 clones, over 85% seen once. The receptor was derived from an adult who received the AZD1222 COVID-19 vaccine. Sample: peripheral blood, taken 28 days after the second AZD1222 dose.

The CDR3 nucleotides read TGCGCCAGCAGCCAAGATAGTACTAGCGGGGGGGCCGGCGGCACCGGGGAGCTGTTTTTT. Its translation is CASSQDSTSGGAGGTGELFF. V gene TRBV4-1 combines with J gene TRBJ2-2, with 13 bases identical to TRBD2. Trimming at V came to 0 bases and at J to 4 bases, leaving 11 bases not matched to a gene. The length of the CDR3 is 20 residues. CDR1 and CDR2 (germline): MGHRA, YSYEKL.